This entry lists 12 T cell receptor beta chains sequenced from one sample in a study of blood T cell repertoires in COVID-19. The protocol was immunoSEQ multiplex PCR, while the TCRdb copy is restricted to in-frame clones and leaves out a portion. The sample has 150,000 to 180,000 clones; about 86% are singletons. Specimen: peripheral blood. These receptors were taken from a woman aged 60-70 years with acute or convalescent COVID-19.

The V and J genes are TRBV27 and TRBJ2-2; TRBD2 matches 7 bases. The CDR3 extends over 15 amino acids. Germline assignment: CDR1 MNHEY and CDR2 SMNVEV (reference sequence). V lost 0 bases to trimming and J lost 6 bases; unmatched junction nucleotides: 4. Written as DNA, the CDR3 is TGTGCCAGCAGTTTATCGGGAGGGGTCCCCGGGGAGCTGTTTTTT. Translating it yields CASSLSGGVPGELFF.

V usage is TRBV5-1 and J usage is TRBJ2-5; D is unresolved. The CDR3 contains 16 residues. CDR1 and CDR2 (germline): SGHRS, YFSETQ. V shed 0 bases and J shed 5 bases, with 17 bases lying between them. The CDR3 nucleotides read TGCGCCAGCAGCTTGGCAGCGATTGGCTCGAGGGAGACCCAGTACTTC. It specifies CASSLAAIGSRETQYF.

The chain is built from TRBV25-1 and TRBJ2-7; D ambiguous. The CDR3 totals 11 residues. The germline CDR1 and CDR2 sequences are MGHDK and SYGVNS. Trimming left V 3 bases short and J 3 bases short, with 3 bases between. DNA for the CDR3: TGTGCCAGCAGTGAGCGCTACGAGCAGTACTTC. Translating it yields CASSERYEQYF.

CDR3 bases: TGTGCCAGCAGTGCTGGGACTAGCACAGATACGCAGTATTTT. Translating it yields CASSAGTSTDTQYF. The rearrangement uses TRBV2 and TRBJ2-3, with D perhaps matching TRBD2 (6 bases). Germline assignment: CDR1 SNHLY and CDR2 FYNNEI. V was trimmed by 4 bases and J by 0 bases, leaving 8 bases between them. CDR3 size: 14 residues.

The chain's CDR3 is CASSLVSGGPPEGTQYF. In DNA form, the CDR3 reads TGCGCCAGCAGCTTGGTTAGCGGGGGGCCACCCGAGGGTACGCAGTATTTT. The J gene is TRBJ2-3, the V gene TRBV5-1, with 10 bases matching TRBD2. Trimming took 0 bases from V and 8 from J; bases not matched to a gene: 12. The CDR3 length is 17 residues. Germline lookup yields CDR1 SGHRS and CDR2 YFSETQ.

The chain uses TRBV6-4 and TRBJ2-2; D is possibly TRBD1 (7 bases). The CDR3 contains 15 residues. Trimming cost V 5 bases and J 2 bases, with 12 bases left between them. Germline CDR1 and CDR2: MRHNA and SNTAGT. DNA for the CDR3: TGTGCCAGCAGTTACAGGGGAGGTAACACCGGGGAGCTGTTTTTT. Its protein is CASSYRGGNTGELFF.

This sequence joins TRBV13 and TRBJ2-3, with 12 bases fitting TRBD2. V lost 6 bases to trimming and J lost 11 bases; unmatched junction nucleotides: 15. The germline V gene encodes CDR1 PRHDT and CDR2 FYEKMQ (reference sequence). The CDR3 covers 16 residues. Here the CDR3 reads CASRERRTSGVDLQYF. The CDR3 region has the DNA TGTGCCAGCAGGGAGCGCCGGACTAGCGGGGTTGATCTGCAGTATTTT.

V and J are TRBV9 and TRBJ1-3; D unresolved. V lost 4 bases and J lost 7, with 12 bases in between. CDR3 size: 13 residues. CDR1 is SGDLS and CDR2 is YYNGEE in the germline V gene. CDR3 coding DNA: TGTGCCAGCAGCTCCGGAGAATGGAACACCATATATTTT. Protein sequence: CASSSGEWNTIYF. The full variable domain, rest sourced from reference TRBV9 and TRBJ1-3, is DSGVTQTPKHLITATGQRVTLRCSPRSGDLSVYWYQQSLDQGLQFLIQYYNGEERAKGNILERFSAQQFPDLHSELNLSSLELGDSALYFCASSSGEWNTIYFGEGSWLTVV.

The V call is TRBV28, the J call TRBJ1-6, with 8 bases that match TRBD1. This CDR3 spans 15 amino acids. Germline values: CDR1 MDHEN, CDR2 SYDVKM. Germline trimming cut 4 bases from V and 6 bases from J; bases unmatched to any gene: 5. The CDR3 loop is CASSSQGAGNSPLHF. DNA of the CDR3: TGTGCCAGCAGTTCCCAGGGGGCGGGTAATTCACCCCTCCACTTT.

This clone appeared a single time. The chain combines TRBV6-5 with TRBJ2-5, with 9 bases lining up with TRBD1. The ends lost 6 bases at V and 6 bases at J; junction bases unmatched: 8. Germline assignment: CDR1 MNHEY and CDR2 SVGAGI. CDR3 length: 14 amino acids. CDR3 residues: CASSGGQGRQTQYF. The DNA for the CDR3 is TGTGCCAGCAGCGGCGGACAGGGGAGGCAGACCCAGTACTTC.

The chain recombines TRBV19 with TRBJ1-6; 10 nucleotides align to TRBD1. The CDR3 has 16 residues. Trimming cost V 6 bases and J 7 bases; bases outside gene matches: 9. CDR1 and CDR2 (germline): LNHDA, SQIVND (reference sequence). The CDR3 reads CASSPRGQGWNSPLHF. The CDR3 DNA is TGTGCCAGTAGCCCCCGGGGACAGGGGTGGAATTCACCCCTCCACTTT.

CDR3: CASLLRRDRTPNV. The CDR3 DNA sequence: TGTGCCAGCCTCCTGCGGCGGGACAGGACCCCCAACGTC. V is TRBV2 and J is TRBJ2-7; 8 bases match TRBD1. The CDR3 extends over 13 amino acids. Germline CDR1 and CDR2: SNHLY and FYNNEI.